This passage covers 19 T cell receptor beta chains from one sample sequenced in a study of blood T cell repertoires in COVID-19. Data came from immunoSEQ multiplex PCR; TCRdb stores just in-frame clones and leaves some out. The data hold 100,000 or so clones, with roughly 92% observed a single time. Sequencing used peripheral blood. All receptors come from a woman aged 45-59 years with COVID-19, enrolled during active disease.

The chain links TRBV6-5 to TRBJ1-3; D perhaps matches TRBD1 (5 bases). V was trimmed by 6 bases and J by 2 bases, leaving 11 bases between them. The CDR3 contains 14 residues. The germline CDR1 and CDR2 sequences are MNHEY and SVGAGI. The DNA for the CDR3 is TGTGCCAGCAGCGCCGGAGGGGCTGGAAACACCATATATTTT. Translating gives CASSAGGAGNTIYF.

The chain couples TRBV4-3 to TRBJ1-2, with 7 bases aligning to TRBD1. This CDR3 is 15 amino acids long. Germline trimming cut 0 bases from V and 5 bases from J; bases unmatched to any gene: 6. Looked up from germline, CDR1 is LGHNA and CDR2 is YSLEER. This CDR3 is CASSQDSDRPYGYTF. The CDR3 DNA follows: TGCGCCAGCAGCCAAGACTCGGACAGGCCATATGGCTACACCTTC.

CDR3 region: CASSQGGTGWGKLFF. CDR3 coding DNA: TGCGCCAGCAGCCAAGGGGGGACAGGGTGGGGAAAACTGTTTTTT. The chain recombines TRBV4-1 with TRBJ1-4; the match to TRBD1 covers 9 bases. Germline CDR1 and CDR2: MGHRA and YSYEKL. The ends lost 1 base at V and 10 bases at J; junction bases unmatched: 7. The CDR3 length is 15 residues.

The chain couples TRBV19 to TRBJ1-3, with 12 bases lining up with TRBD1. With 3 bases clipped from V and 0 bases from J, the junction kept 3 bases outside the gene matches. Germline loops: CDR1 LNHDA, CDR2 SQIVND (reference sequence). This CDR3 has 17 residues. CDR3 in DNA: TGTGCCAGTAGTATGGGACAGGGGGCTGGCTCTGGAAACACCATATATTTT. Its protein is CASSMGQGAGSGNTIYF.

This chain links TRBV7-8 with TRBJ1-2; a weak D match, TRBD1 (6 bases). Germline assignment: CDR1 SGHVS and CDR2 FQNEAQ. Trimming shortened V by 3 bases and J by 5 bases, and 10 bases separated the two germline ends. The CDR3 contains 13 residues. The chain's CDR3 is CASSFGQQYGYTF. CDR3 nucleotide sequence: TGTGCCAGCAGCTTTGGACAGCAGTATGGCTACACCTTC.

DNA for the CDR3: TGTGCCAGCAGGGTCACCTCGAGCTCCTACAATGAGCAGTTCTTC. Its protein is CASRVTSSSYNEQFF. The rearrangement uses TRBV25-1 and TRBJ2-1; D not certain. The CDR3 sequence is 15 residues long. Germline CDR1 is MGHDK and CDR2 is SYGVNS. V lost 6 bases to trimming and J lost 0 bases, with 12 bases between them.

The rearrangement links TRBV7-2 to TRBJ2-2; D possibly corresponds to TRBD2 (5 bases). The CDR3 consists of 15 residues. V was clipped by 5 bases and J by 7 bases, with 17 bases between them. CDR1 and CDR2 from the germline V gene are SGHTA and FQGNSA. CDR3 amino acids: CASSLVGRGFGELFF. CDR3 coding DNA: TGTGCCAGCAGCCTTGTGGGTAGAGGGTTCGGGGAGCTGTTTTTT.

This chain joins TRBV9 and TRBJ2-2, with D perhaps matching TRBD2 (5 bases). CDR3 size: 15 residues. V was shortened by 4 bases and J by 3 bases, with 13 bases between the two germline ends. CDR1 is SGDLS, CDR2 YYNGEE, per germline. The chain's CDR3 is CASSLQGLDTGELFF. The CDR3 bases are TGTGCCAGCAGCCTGCAAGGACTGGACACCGGGGAGCTGTTTTTT.

This clone was seen a few times. The chain is built from TRBV9 and TRBJ1-2; D may be TRBD1 (5 bases). Trimming pared 2 bases from V and 1 base from J, leaving 6 bases between. The germline V gene encodes CDR1 SGDLS and CDR2 YYNGEE. The CDR3 runs 13 residues. CDR3 protein: CASSVRVNYGYTF. The CDR3 region has the DNA TGTGCCAGCAGCGTCAGGGTTAACTATGGCTACACCTTC.

The chain employs TRBV6-5 and TRBJ1-2; 7 bases are shared with TRBD1. This CDR3 has 15 residues. J gave up 4 bases and V 4 bases, and 9 bases lay outside the gene matches. Per the germline V gene, CDR1 is MNHEY and CDR2 is SVGAGI. The CDR3 region is CASSSQGVTLYGYTF. CDR3 DNA sequence: TGTGCCAGCAGTTCCCAGGGGGTTACCCTCTATGGCTACACCTTC.

V and J are TRBV5-1 and TRBJ1-1; TRBD1 matches 7 bases. The germline V gene has CDR1 SGHRS and CDR2 YFSETQ. This CDR3 has 13 amino acids. Trimming at V came to 3 bases and at J to 6 bases, leaving 5 bases not matched to a gene. CDR3 protein: CASSYAGGPEAFF. In DNA, the CDR3 is TGCGCCAGCAGCTATGCAGGGGGGCCTGAAGCTTTCTTT.

The chain combines TRBV5-8 with TRBJ2-1; tentative D call: TRBD1 (6 bases). The CDR3 extends over 16 amino acids. Germline assignment: CDR1 SGHTS and CDR2 YDEGEE. The V end was cut by 1 base, the J end by 2 bases, with 13 bases between. The CDR3 nucleotides read TGTGCCAGCAGCTTGTACCCACAGGGTCCCTACAATGAGCAGTTCTTC. Encoded protein: CASSLYPQGPYNEQFF.

This rearrangement joins TRBV5-4 to TRBJ1-4, with a possible D match to TRBD1 (5 bases). Per the germline V gene, CDR1 is SGHNT and CDR2 is YYREEE (reference sequence). V was clipped by 5 bases and J by 2 bases, with 16 bases between them. This CDR3 has 16 amino acids. CDR3 residues: CASSSRRGGTNEKLFF. DNA of the CDR3: TGTGCCAGCAGTTCTCGAAGGGGTGGCACTAATGAAAAACTGTTTTTT.

This clone appeared once. V and J are TRBV5-5 and TRBJ1-2, with no clear D. Germline V lookup: CDR1 SGHKS, CDR2 YYEKEE (reference sequence). This CDR3 region has 13 residues. V was pared by 7 bases and J by 5 bases, with 15 bases between. The DNA of the CDR3 is TGTGCCAGCCATGGAGATTCCCCATATGGCTACACCTTC. It specifies CASHGDSPYGYTF.

The chain couples TRBV12-5 to TRBJ1-2; D is unresolved. The CDR3 loop spans 17 amino acids. V lost 0 bases to trimming and J lost 5 bases, with 19 bases between them. CDR1 LGHNT and CDR2 FRNRAP come from the germline V gene. The DNA of the CDR3 is TGTGCTAGTGGTTTGGTCCTCCAGGCCTTTAGCGATTATGGCTACACCTTC. As protein: CASGLVLQAFSDYGYTF. Looking up the rest from reference TRBV12-5 and TRBJ1-2 gives the full variable domain: DARVTQTPRHKVTEMGQEVTMRCQPILGHNTVFWYRQTMMQGLELLAYFRNRAPLDDSGMPKDRFSAEMPDATLATLKIQPSEPRDSAVYFCASGLVLQAFSDYGYTFGSGTRLTVV.

The V call is TRBV27, the J call TRBJ2-3; tentative D call: TRBD2 (6 bases). V was shortened by 9 bases and J by 2 bases, with 21 bases between the two germline ends. This CDR3 region has 16 residues. The germline V gene encodes CDR1 MNHEY and CDR2 SMNVEV (reference sequence). CDR3 sequence (DNA): TGTGCCAGTGGGTTAGGAGGGCGCCCCCTCACAGATACGCAGTATTTT. Translating gives CASGLGGRPLTDTQYF.

The chain employs TRBV6-1 and TRBJ1-2; unclear D gene. The CDR3 covers 11 residues. V lost 2 bases and J 5 bases, leaving 3 bases between the germline ends. Germline CDR1 MNHNS, CDR2 SASEGT. The CDR3 DNA reads TGTGCCAGCAGTGAATCGTATGGCTACACCTTC. Residues: CASSESYGYTF.

This sequence joins TRBV5-6 and TRBJ2-7, with D hard to call. The CDR3 covers 15 residues. Trimming removed 1 base from V and 1 base from J, with 12 bases in between. The germline CDR1 and CDR2 sequences are SGHDT and YYEEEE. The CDR3 region has the DNA TGTGCCAGCAGCTTGACCGATTCCGGGTCCTACGAGCAGTACGTC. Translating gives CASSLTDSGSYEQYV.

The gene calls are TRBV19 and TRBJ1-1, with 8 bases lining up with TRBD1. CDR1 and CDR2 (germline): LNHDA, SQIVND (reference sequence). V lost 1 base and J lost 5; bases outside the gene matches: 6. This CDR3 has 15 amino acids. The CDR3 DNA is TGTGCCAGTAGTATAGGGACAGGGAGGGGAACTGAAGCTTTCTTT. Translated: CASSIGTGRGTEAFF.